This T cell receptor (beta chain) was identified in a study of shared clonotypes between healthy human individuals. CD4+ cell separation produced CD45RA+ naive and CD45RA-negative memory subsets. A remark on this clone: Its specificity is unknown.

Study conclusions and caveats: It was only blood that was sampled, and tissue repertoires likely differ.

Assay used: immunoSEQ multiplex PCR; TCRdb lists only in-frame clones, some missing. Of approximately 1.5 million clones listed, about 98.5% were seen once; the top ten hold about 0.4%. The CDR3 contains 14 residues. V lost 3 bases to trimming and J lost 4 bases, with 11 bases between them. From germline, CDR1 is SGDLS and CDR2 YYNGEE. This receptor was identified in a young man in good health. Sequencing input: naive CD4+ T cells sorted from blood. Subset indicated: CD45RA+ positively selected. J is TRBJ2-1 and V is TRBV9, with D perhaps being TRBD1 or TRBD2 (5 bases each). CDR3 sequence: CASSAKWGYNEQFF. CDR3 bases: TGTGCCAGCAGCGCCAAATGGGGGTACAATGAGCAGTTCTTC.